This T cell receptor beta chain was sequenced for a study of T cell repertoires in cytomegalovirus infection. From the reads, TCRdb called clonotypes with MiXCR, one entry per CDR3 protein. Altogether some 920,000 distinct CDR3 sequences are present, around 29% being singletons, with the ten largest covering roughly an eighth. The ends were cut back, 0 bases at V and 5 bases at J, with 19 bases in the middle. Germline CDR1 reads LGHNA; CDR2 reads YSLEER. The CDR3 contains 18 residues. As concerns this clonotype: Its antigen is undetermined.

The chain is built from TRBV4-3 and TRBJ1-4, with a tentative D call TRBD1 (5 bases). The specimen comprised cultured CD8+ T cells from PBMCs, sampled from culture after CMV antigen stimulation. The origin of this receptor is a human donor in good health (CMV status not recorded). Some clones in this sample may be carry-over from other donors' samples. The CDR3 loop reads CASSQDLVSIGGNEKLFF. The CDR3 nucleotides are TGCGCCAGCAGCCAAGATTTAGTATCGATCGGGGGGAATGAAAAACTGTTTTTT.